A single sample gave rise to the 22 T cell receptor beta chains below, sequenced in a study of shared clonotypes between healthy human individuals. Measured with immunoSEQ multiplex PCR; TCRdb has only the in-frame clones, and not every one. The sample lists some 2.4 million clones; 90% to 95% were seen once. The material sequenced was naive CD4+ T cells from PBMCs. The subset denotes: CD45RA+ positively selected. The receptors were gathered from a man between 18 and 29 years old in good health. Some clones in this sample may be carry-over from other donors' samples.

The chain carries TRBV5-1 and TRBJ2-5; D remains ambiguous. The end of the DNA is better explained by TRBJ2-7, so the J call may be wrong. The CDR3 length is 16 residues. Germline values: CDR1 SGHRS, CDR2 YFSETQ. As DNA, the CDR3 is TGCGCCAGCAGCTTTGAAGGCTCTAGACGCGACTACGAGCAGTACTTC. Amino acids: CASSFEGSRRDYEQYF.

The chain employs TRBV28 and TRBJ2-4; D is uncertain. V lost 4 bases, J lost 3 bases, and 13 bases lay in between. The CDR3 runs 15 residues. Germline assignment: CDR1 MDHEN and CDR2 SYDVKM. The CDR3, as DNA: TGTGCCAGCAGTTCAGCGACCGTCCACAAAAACATTCAGTACTTC. This codes for CASSSATVHKNIQYF.

The J gene is TRBJ2-3, the V gene TRBV7-9, with 10 bases identical to TRBD2. This CDR3 region has 19 residues. V was clipped by 5 bases and J by 0 bases; unmatched bases: 14. Germline V gene sequence: CDR1 SEHNR, CDR2 FQNEAQ (reference sequence). This CDR3 reads CASSTSGASGRESTDTQYF. The CDR3 DNA sequence: TGTGCCAGCAGCACCAGTGGGGCTAGCGGGAGAGAAAGCACAGATACGCAGTATTTT.

The chain recombines TRBV28 with TRBJ2-1, with 7 bases that match TRBD1. Trimming at V came to 4 bases and at J to 5 bases, leaving 14 bases not matched to a gene. The germline CDR1 and CDR2 sequences are MDHEN and SYDVKM. The CDR3 is made up of 17 amino acids. The CDR3 loop reads CASSSPGQVKDHNEQFF. Written as DNA, the CDR3 is TGTGCCAGCAGTTCCCCAGGACAGGTAAAGGACCACAATGAGCAGTTCTTC.

The rearrangement joins TRBV6-5 to TRBJ1-5, with 10 bases that match TRBD1. The CDR3 consists of 15 residues. V lost 6 bases, J lost 2 bases, and 4 bases stayed unmatched. CDR1 is MNHEY, CDR2 SVGAGI, per germline. This CDR3 reads CASRSGTGGNQPQHF. The CDR3 DNA sequence: TGTGCCAGCAGATCCGGGACAGGGGGCAATCAGCCCCAGCATTTT.

The J gene is TRBJ2-2, the V gene TRBV6-1; no definite D call. V dropped 6 bases and J dropped 0 bases, with 11 bases sitting between them. Germline V gene data show CDR1 as MNHNS and CDR2 as SASEGT. The CDR3 is 15 amino acids. The CDR3 nucleotides are TGTGCCAGCAGAGGGCCGGCAACGAACACCGGGGAGCTGTTTTTT. This gives the protein CASRGPATNTGELFF.

The gene calls are TRBV28 and TRBJ1-5; D not certain. Germline lookup yields CDR1 MDHEN and CDR2 SYDVKM. V lost 1 base and J lost 5, with 12 bases in between. The CDR3 covers 15 residues. CDR3 region: CASSLSARMDQPQHF. CDR3 sequence (DNA): TGTGCCAGCAGTTTATCCGCCAGGATGGATCAGCCCCAGCATTTT.

This chain links TRBV7-9 with TRBJ2-3; 12 bases map to TRBD1. This CDR3 is 17 amino acids long. The V gene end was trimmed by 1 base and the J gene end by 5 bases; junction bases not matched to a gene: 7. The germline CDR1 and CDR2 sequences are SEHNR and FQNEAQ (reference sequence). This chain's CDR3 is CASSLGPGQGARDTQYF. As DNA, the CDR3 is TGTGCCAGCAGCTTAGGGCCGGGACAGGGGGCCCGAGATACGCAGTATTTT. Complete variable domain (other parts from reference TRBV7-9 and TRBJ2-3): DTGVSQNPRHKITKRGQNVTFRCDPISEHNRLYWYRQTLGQGPEFLTYFQNEAQLEKSRLLSDRFSAERPKGSFSTLEIQRTEQGDSAMYLCASSLGPGQGARDTQYFGPGTRLTVL.

The V call is TRBV5-1, the J call TRBJ2-3; 8 bases fit TRBD2. Trimming at V came to 1 base and at J to 3 bases, leaving 7 bases not matched to a gene. The CDR3 covers 16 residues. CDR1 SGHRS and CDR2 YFSETQ come from the germline V gene. This CDR3 reads CASSLRLASLTDTQYF. The CDR3 DNA sequence: TGCGCCAGCAGCTTGAGACTAGCGAGTTTGACAGATACGCAGTATTTT.

About this clone: Other DNA sequences of this sample code for an identical CDR3. This CDR3 reads CASSLSVGGYTF. The CDR3 coding sequence is TGTGCCAGCAGTTTATCTGTCGGGGGCTACACCTTC. V gene TRBV28 combines with J gene TRBJ1-2; no definite D call. This CDR3 contains 12 residues. Deletions cut 1 base from V and 8 bases from J, with 8 bases between. CDR1 and CDR2 from the germline V gene are MDHEN and SYDVKM.

The rearrangement uses TRBV29-1 and TRBJ2-2; 7 positions match TRBD1. Trimming at V came to 6 bases and at J to 2 bases, leaving 6 bases not matched to a gene. Germline assignment: CDR1 SQVTM and CDR2 ANQGSEA. The CDR3 spans 14 residues. CDR3 in amino acids: CSVLQGINTGELFF. The DNA for the CDR3 is TGCAGCGTCCTACAGGGGATCAACACCGGGGAGCTGTTTTTT.

The J gene is TRBJ1-2, the V gene TRBV7-8, with D maybe TRBD1 (6 bases). CDR1 SGHVS and CDR2 FQNEAQ come from the germline V gene. The V gene lost 4 bases and the J gene lost 3 bases, with 9 bases spanning the gap. This CDR3 is built from 13 residues. The CDR3 DNA reads TGTGCCAGCAGCTCCGGACAGTACTATGGCTACACCTTC. Amino acid sequence: CASSSGQYYGYTF.

The CDR3 bases are TGTGCCAGCAGCCCAGGCGCGGGATCGTGGACAGATACGCAGTATTTT. Its translation: CASSPGAGSWTDTQYF. This chain uses TRBV7-2 with TRBJ2-3, with D perhaps matching TRBD2 (6 bases). V lost 5 bases, J lost 3 bases, and 18 bases lay in between. CDR1 and CDR2 (germline): SGHTA, FQGNSA. The CDR3 is made up of 16 amino acids.

The chain joins TRBV2 to TRBJ2-3; unclear D gene. There are 14 residues in the CDR3. Trimming stripped 6 bases from V and 1 base from J, with 11 bases between. CDR1 is SNHLY and CDR2 is FYNNEI in the germline V gene. CDR3 nucleotide sequence: TGTGCCAGCAGGTCCACTCTCGGCACAGATACGCAGTATTTT. Translating gives CASRSTLGTDTQYF.

This chain links TRBV7-8 with TRBJ1-2; 8 positions agree with TRBD1. The CDR3 runs 13 residues. With 3 bases clipped from V and 4 bases from J, the junction kept 1 base outside the gene matches. Germline-derived CDR1 and CDR2 are SGHVS and FQNEAQ. The CDR3 is CASSFTGGYGYTF. Here the CDR3 DNA reads TGTGCCAGCAGCTTTACAGGGGGCTATGGCTACACCTTC. Combining the CDR3 with reference TRBV7-8 and TRBJ1-2 gives the whole variable domain GAGVSQSPRYKVAKRGQDVALRCDPISGHVSLFWYQQALGQGPEFLTYFQNEAQLDKSGLPSDRFFAERPEGSVSTLKIQRTQQEDSAVYLCASSFTGGYGYTFGSGTRLTVV.

The V and J genes are TRBV30 and TRBJ2-7; D uncertain. The CDR3 is 14 residues long. Germline assignment: CDR1 GTSNPN and CDR2 SVGIG (reference sequence). The ends were cut back, 0 bases at V and 2 bases at J, with 11 bases in the middle. DNA of the CDR3: TGTGCCTGGAGTGTACGGAGCGATCCCTACGAGCAGTACTTC. It translates to CAWSVRSDPYEQYF.

This chain's CDR3 is CASSLLSDSPLHF. The CDR3 region has the DNA TGTGCCAGCAGTTTATTATCGGATTCACCCCTCCACTTT. The chain links TRBV28 to TRBJ1-6, with unresolved D. Germline V CDR1 and CDR2: MDHEN, SYDVKM. The length of the CDR3 is 13 residues. V was clipped by 1 base and J by 8 bases, with 6 bases between them.

This clone appeared a single time. The rearrangement links TRBV5-6 to TRBJ1-3; D ambiguous. The V gene lost 6 bases and the J gene lost 0 bases, with 16 bases spanning the gap. The CDR3 is made up of 16 amino acids. Germline CDR1 SGHDT, CDR2 YYEEEE. CDR3 coding DNA: TGTGCCAGCACCTCTGGGCTACCGCGCTCTGGAAACACCATATATTTT. It is translated as CASTSGLPRSGNTIYF.

The J gene is TRBJ1-1, the V gene TRBV9; D gene unclear. With 5 bases removed from V and 6 bases from J, the gap between germline ends came to 17 bases. CDR3 size: 14 residues. Germline CDR1 is SGDLS and CDR2 is YYNGEE. CDR3 residues: CASSTGPTPAEAFF. CDR3 in DNA: TGTGCCAGCAGTACCGGGCCAACACCAGCTGAAGCTTTCTTT.

This clone was observed once. This chain joins TRBV6-5 and TRBJ2-5; D is possibly TRBD2 (6 bases). The germline V and J ends were trimmed by 7 bases and 1 base, with 10 bases remaining between them. This CDR3 is built from 13 residues. Germline V gives CDR1 MNHEY, CDR2 SVGAGI. As DNA, the CDR3 is TGTGCCAGCACCCCAGCGGGCCAAGAGACCCAGTACTTC. It is translated as CASTPAGQETQYF.

The J gene is TRBJ2-1, the V gene TRBV6-5, with D possibly TRBD2 on 6 matching bases. V dropped 6 bases and J dropped 9 bases, with 15 bases sitting between them. Germline CDR1 MNHEY, CDR2 SVGAGI. The CDR3 totals 13 residues. The CDR3 is CASRGTWVAEQFF. CDR3 bases: TGTGCCAGCAGAGGGACTTGGGTCGCTGAGCAGTTCTTC.

For this clone: The same CDR3 can be traced to other DNA sequences in this sample. V is TRBV6-5 and J is TRBJ2-3; the match to TRBD2 covers 7 bases. Germline lookup yields CDR1 MNHEY and CDR2 SVGAGI. V dropped 6 bases and J dropped 2; count of bases not matched to a gene: 2. CDR3 length: 13 residues. DNA of the CDR3: TGTGCCAGCAGCCGGGGGGTCACAGATACGCAGTATTTT. It codes for CASSRGVTDTQYF.